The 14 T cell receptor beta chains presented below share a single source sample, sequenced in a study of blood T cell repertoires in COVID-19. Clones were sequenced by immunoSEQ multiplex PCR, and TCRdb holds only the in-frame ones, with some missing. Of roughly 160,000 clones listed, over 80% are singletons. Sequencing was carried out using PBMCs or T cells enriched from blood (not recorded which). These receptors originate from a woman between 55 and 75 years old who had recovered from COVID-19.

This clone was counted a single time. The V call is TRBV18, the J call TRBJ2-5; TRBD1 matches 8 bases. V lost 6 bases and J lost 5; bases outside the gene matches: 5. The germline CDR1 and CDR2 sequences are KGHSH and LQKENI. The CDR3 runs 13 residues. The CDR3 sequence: CASSRTGSETQYF. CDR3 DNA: TGTGCCAGCTCTCGGACAGGGTCGGAGACCCAGTACTTC.

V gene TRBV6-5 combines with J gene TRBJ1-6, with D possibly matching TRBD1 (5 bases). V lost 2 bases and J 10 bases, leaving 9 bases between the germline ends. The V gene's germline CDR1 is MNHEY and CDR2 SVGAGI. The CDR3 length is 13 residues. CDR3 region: CASSYAGRSPLHF. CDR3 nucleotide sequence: TGTGCCAGCAGTTACGCGGGACGGTCACCCCTCCACTTT.

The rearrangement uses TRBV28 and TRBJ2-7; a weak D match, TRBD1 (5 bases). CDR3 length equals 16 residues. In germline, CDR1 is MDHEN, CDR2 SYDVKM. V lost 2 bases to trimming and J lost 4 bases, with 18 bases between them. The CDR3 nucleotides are TGTGCCAGCAGTTTAGCATCTAGGCAGGGAAAGTACGAGCAGTACTTC. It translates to CASSLASRQGKYEQYF.

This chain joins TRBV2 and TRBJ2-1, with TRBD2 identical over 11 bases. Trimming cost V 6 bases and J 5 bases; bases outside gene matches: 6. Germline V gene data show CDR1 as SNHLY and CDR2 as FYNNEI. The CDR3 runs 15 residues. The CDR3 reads CASRPTSGAHNEQFF. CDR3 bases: TGTGCCAGCAGACCGACTAGCGGGGCACACAATGAGCAGTTCTTC.

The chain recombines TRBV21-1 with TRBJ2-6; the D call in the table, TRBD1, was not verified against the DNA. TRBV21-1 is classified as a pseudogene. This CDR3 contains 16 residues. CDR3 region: CASPGTGGSGANVLTF. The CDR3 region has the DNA TGTGCCAGCCCCGGGACAGGGGGCTCTGGGGCCAACGTCCTGACTTTC.

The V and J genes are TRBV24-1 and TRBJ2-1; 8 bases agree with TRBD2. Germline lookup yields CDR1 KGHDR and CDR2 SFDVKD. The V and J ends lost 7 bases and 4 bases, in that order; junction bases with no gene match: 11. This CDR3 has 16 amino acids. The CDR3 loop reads CATSPGGGGGYNEQFF. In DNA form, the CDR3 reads TGTGCCACCAGCCCGGGAGGGGGGGGCGGATACAATGAGCAGTTCTTC.

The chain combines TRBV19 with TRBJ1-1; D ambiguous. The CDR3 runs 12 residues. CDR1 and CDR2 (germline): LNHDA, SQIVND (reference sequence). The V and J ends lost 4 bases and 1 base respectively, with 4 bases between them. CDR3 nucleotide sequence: TGTGCCAGTAGTAACAAGAACACTGAAGCTTTCTTT. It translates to CASSNKNTEAFF.

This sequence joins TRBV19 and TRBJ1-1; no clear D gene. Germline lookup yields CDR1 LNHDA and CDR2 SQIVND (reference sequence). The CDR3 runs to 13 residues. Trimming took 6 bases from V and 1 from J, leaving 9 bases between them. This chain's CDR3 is CASRSGRNTEAFF. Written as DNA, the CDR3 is TGTGCCAGTAGGTCCGGGAGGAACACTGAAGCTTTCTTT. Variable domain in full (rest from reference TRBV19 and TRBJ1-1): DGGITQSPKYLFRKEGQNVTLSCEQNLNHDAMYWYRQDPGQGLRLIYYSQIVNDFQKGDIAEGYSVSREKKESFPLTVTSAQKNPTAFYLCASRSGRNTEAFFGQGTRLTVV.

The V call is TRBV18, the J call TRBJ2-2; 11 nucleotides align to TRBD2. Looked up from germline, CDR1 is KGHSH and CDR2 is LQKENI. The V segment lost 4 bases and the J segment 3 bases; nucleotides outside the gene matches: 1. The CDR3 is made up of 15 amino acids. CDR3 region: CASSLGLADTGELFF. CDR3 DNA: TGTGCCAGCTCACTGGGACTAGCGGACACCGGGGAGCTGTTTTTT.

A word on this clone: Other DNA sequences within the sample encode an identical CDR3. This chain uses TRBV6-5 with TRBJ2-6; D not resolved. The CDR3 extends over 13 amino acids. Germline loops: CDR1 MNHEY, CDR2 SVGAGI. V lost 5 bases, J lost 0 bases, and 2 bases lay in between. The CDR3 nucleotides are TGTGCCAGCAGTCTCTCTGGGGCCAACGTCCTGACTTTC. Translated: CASSLSGANVLTF.

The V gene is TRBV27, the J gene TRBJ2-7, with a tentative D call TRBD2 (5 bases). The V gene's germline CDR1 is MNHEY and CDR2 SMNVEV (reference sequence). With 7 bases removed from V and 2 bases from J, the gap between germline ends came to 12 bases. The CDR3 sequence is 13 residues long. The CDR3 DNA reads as TGTGCCAGCAAAAGAGCCGGGGCCTACGAGCAGTACTTC. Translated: CASKRAGAYEQYF.

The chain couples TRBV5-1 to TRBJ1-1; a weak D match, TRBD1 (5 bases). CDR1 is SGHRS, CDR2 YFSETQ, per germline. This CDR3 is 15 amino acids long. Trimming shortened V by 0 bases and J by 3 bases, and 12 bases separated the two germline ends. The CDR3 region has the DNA TGCGCCAGCAGCTTGGGCGGGGGTAAAGACACTGAAGCTTTCTTT. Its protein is CASSLGGGKDTEAFF.

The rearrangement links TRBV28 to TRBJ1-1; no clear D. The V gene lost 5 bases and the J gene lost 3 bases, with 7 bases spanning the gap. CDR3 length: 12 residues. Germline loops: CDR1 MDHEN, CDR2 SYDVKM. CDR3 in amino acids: CASSLAHTEAFF. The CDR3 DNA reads TGTGCCAGCAGTCTAGCGCACACTGAAGCTTTCTTT.

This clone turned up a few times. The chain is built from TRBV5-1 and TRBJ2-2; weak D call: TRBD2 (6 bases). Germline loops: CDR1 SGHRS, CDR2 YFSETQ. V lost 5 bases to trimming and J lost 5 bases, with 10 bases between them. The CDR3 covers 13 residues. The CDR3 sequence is CASSAGPTGELFF. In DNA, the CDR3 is TGCGCCAGCAGTGCGGGACCAACCGGGGAGCTGTTTTTT.